The T cell receptor beta chain described here comes from a study of OX40 agonist ivuxolimab in advanced cancers. Whole-study results and caveats: CD4+ and CD8+ T cells in blood underwent clonal expansion by week 6 at 0.1 to 3.0 mg/kg. Researchers did not establish what antigens the expanded peripheral T cells target.

Concerning this clone itself: Antigen: not known.

Measured with immunoSEQ multiplex PCR; TCRdb has only the in-frame clones, and not every one. This sample has about 120,000 clones, with more than 80% found just once. Patients were ruled out by autoimmune disease history or systemic immunosuppression. This CDR3 has 14 amino acids. V was cut by 2 bases and J by 0 bases, with 6 bases left in between. Germline loops: CDR1 SGDLS, CDR2 YYNGEE. This TCR was recovered from an adult with an advanced solid tumor such as melanoma, head and neck, liver or kidney cancer. This specimen consisted of CD4+ or CD8+ T cells sorted from blood, obtained in a trial of the OX40 agonist ivuxolimab. This chain links TRBV9 with TRBJ1-3; D gene unclear. CDR3 loop: CASSVGSSGNTIYF. The CDR3 nucleotides read TGTGCCAGCAGCGTTGGAAGCTCTGGAAACACCATATATTTT.